This TCR beta chain was sequenced during a study of OX40 agonist ivuxolimab in advanced cancers. Background on the whole study: Ivuxolimab, which targeted the costimulatory receptor OX40 (CD134), was an agonistic, fully human IgG2 monoclonal antibody. Peripheral TCRbeta sequencing was intended to test whether TCR sequence diversity was altered and clonal T-cell expansion was caused by ivuxolimab. The monotherapy dose-escalation portion (N of about 50 patients) of the phase I ivuxolimab trial is reported in the paper. Partial responses occurred in three dose-escalation patients, of whom one had hepatocellular carcinoma and two had cutaneous melanoma. In the dose-escalation cohort, approximately 83% of patients were male, and the mean age was roughly 60 years with a range of roughly 23 to 79. Prior anti-PD-1, anti-PD-L1 or anti-CTLA-4 therapy was permitted, and checkpoint inhibitors had been received by less than 45% of dose-escalation patients. Of the approximately 50 dose-escalation patients, hepatocellular carcinoma was present in 19, melanoma in approximately 15, renal cell carcinoma in 9 and head and neck cancer in 9. Intravenous ivuxolimab was administered to patients every 2 weeks at six dose levels: 0.01, 0.1, 0.3, 1.5, 3 and 10 mg/kg.

This clone was picked up a small number of times. Its antigen specificity is not known. Base quality data are lacking; no much larger clone is found one base away. Counted from cysteine to phenylalanine, this CDR3 has 15 amino acids. CDR3 DNA is the only sequence kept; it has 45 bases, read in frame from the first base. V is pared back by 0 bases and J by 5 bases, with 11 bases lying between the germline termini. The germline V gene (reference sequence) specifies GTSNPN as CDR1 and SVGIG as CDR2. Findings and caveats that apply to the study as a whole: After ivuxolimab, CD8+ T cells had more expanded clones than CD4+ T cells on average. At doses of 0.1 to 3.0 mg/kg, clonal expansion of both CD4+ and CD8+ blood T cells was observed from baseline to week 6. Which antigens the clonally expanded peripheral T cells were specific for was not determined. Partial responders in the 0.1-3.0 mg/kg groups had among the lowest normalized peripheral clonal expansion, especially among CD8+ T cells. Low levels of normalized T-cell clonal expansion were also seen in some patients who did not respond.

For sequencing of the TCRbeta CDR3 region, genomic DNA was extracted from the sorted cells. The immunoSEQ Assay was used for sequencing of TCRbeta CDR3 regions. TCRdb retrieved this table from immuneACCESS and kept in-frame rearrangements only. Not all clones are present; in checked studies, unresolved V genes account for under half, and no reason is known for the remainder. The sample records about 64,000 clones, 70% to 90% of which are singletons. The top ten constitute about 2.9% of the sample. Patients with autoimmune disease history or receiving systemic immunosuppression were excluded from the trial. Peripheral blood for TCR sequencing was drawn from every dose cohort at baseline, at cycle 4 day 1 and at cycle 7 day 1. The samples were taken from a phase I, first-in-human, multicenter, open-label dose-escalation trial of ivuxolimab. Adults with locally advanced or metastatic melanoma, renal cell, hepatocellular, or head and neck squamous cell carcinoma were enrolled in the trial. Before TCR sequencing, CD4+ T cells and CD8+ T cells from peripheral blood were sorted into separate populations.

The clonotype comes from an adult with an advanced solid tumor such as melanoma, head and neck, liver or kidney cancer. This chain is built from TRBV30 and TRBJ1-6; the D gene is perhaps TRBD1, from 6 matching bases. This sample comprised CD4+ or CD8+ T cells sorted from blood, obtained in a trial of the OX40 agonist ivuxolimab. The DNA sequence follows: TGTGCCTGGAGTGTACGGACAGTCAATAATTCACCCCTCCACTTT. It translates as CAWSVRTVNNSPLHF. With the portions outside the CDR3 filled from the reference TRBV30 and TRBJ1-6 genes, the complete variable region becomes SQTIHQWPATLVQPVGSPLSLECTVEGTSNPNLYWYRQAAGRGLQLLFYSVGIGQISSEVPQNLSASRPQDRQFILSSKKLLLSDSGFYLCAWSVRTVNNSPLHFGNGTRLTVT.